This TCR beta chain came from a study of response to subunit inactivated influenza vaccine. The study, taken as a whole, reports: Only a handful of new T cells, the authors suggested, are recruited with each seasonal influenza vaccination.

V lost 1 base to trimming and J lost 6 bases, with 13 bases between them. CDR1 SGHDN and CDR2 FVKESK come from the germline V gene. The CDR3 has 14 amino acids. TCRdb used MiXCR to reprocess the RT-PCR reads, holding one entry per CDR3 protein. The sample has fewer than 750,000 distinct CDR3 sequences, about 14% seen once. This clonotype was observed at least ten times. The antigen is not known. V and J are TRBV14 and TRBJ2-7, with D hard to call. The TCR comes from a man aged 50 to 59 who received an inactivated influenza vaccine. Sequences were derived from PBMCs from blood, sampled 12 days after vaccination. The CDR3 sequence is CASSQAHGVSEQYF. CDR3 nucleotide sequence: TGTGCCAGCAGCCAAGCTCATGGTGTAAGCGAGCAGTACTTC.